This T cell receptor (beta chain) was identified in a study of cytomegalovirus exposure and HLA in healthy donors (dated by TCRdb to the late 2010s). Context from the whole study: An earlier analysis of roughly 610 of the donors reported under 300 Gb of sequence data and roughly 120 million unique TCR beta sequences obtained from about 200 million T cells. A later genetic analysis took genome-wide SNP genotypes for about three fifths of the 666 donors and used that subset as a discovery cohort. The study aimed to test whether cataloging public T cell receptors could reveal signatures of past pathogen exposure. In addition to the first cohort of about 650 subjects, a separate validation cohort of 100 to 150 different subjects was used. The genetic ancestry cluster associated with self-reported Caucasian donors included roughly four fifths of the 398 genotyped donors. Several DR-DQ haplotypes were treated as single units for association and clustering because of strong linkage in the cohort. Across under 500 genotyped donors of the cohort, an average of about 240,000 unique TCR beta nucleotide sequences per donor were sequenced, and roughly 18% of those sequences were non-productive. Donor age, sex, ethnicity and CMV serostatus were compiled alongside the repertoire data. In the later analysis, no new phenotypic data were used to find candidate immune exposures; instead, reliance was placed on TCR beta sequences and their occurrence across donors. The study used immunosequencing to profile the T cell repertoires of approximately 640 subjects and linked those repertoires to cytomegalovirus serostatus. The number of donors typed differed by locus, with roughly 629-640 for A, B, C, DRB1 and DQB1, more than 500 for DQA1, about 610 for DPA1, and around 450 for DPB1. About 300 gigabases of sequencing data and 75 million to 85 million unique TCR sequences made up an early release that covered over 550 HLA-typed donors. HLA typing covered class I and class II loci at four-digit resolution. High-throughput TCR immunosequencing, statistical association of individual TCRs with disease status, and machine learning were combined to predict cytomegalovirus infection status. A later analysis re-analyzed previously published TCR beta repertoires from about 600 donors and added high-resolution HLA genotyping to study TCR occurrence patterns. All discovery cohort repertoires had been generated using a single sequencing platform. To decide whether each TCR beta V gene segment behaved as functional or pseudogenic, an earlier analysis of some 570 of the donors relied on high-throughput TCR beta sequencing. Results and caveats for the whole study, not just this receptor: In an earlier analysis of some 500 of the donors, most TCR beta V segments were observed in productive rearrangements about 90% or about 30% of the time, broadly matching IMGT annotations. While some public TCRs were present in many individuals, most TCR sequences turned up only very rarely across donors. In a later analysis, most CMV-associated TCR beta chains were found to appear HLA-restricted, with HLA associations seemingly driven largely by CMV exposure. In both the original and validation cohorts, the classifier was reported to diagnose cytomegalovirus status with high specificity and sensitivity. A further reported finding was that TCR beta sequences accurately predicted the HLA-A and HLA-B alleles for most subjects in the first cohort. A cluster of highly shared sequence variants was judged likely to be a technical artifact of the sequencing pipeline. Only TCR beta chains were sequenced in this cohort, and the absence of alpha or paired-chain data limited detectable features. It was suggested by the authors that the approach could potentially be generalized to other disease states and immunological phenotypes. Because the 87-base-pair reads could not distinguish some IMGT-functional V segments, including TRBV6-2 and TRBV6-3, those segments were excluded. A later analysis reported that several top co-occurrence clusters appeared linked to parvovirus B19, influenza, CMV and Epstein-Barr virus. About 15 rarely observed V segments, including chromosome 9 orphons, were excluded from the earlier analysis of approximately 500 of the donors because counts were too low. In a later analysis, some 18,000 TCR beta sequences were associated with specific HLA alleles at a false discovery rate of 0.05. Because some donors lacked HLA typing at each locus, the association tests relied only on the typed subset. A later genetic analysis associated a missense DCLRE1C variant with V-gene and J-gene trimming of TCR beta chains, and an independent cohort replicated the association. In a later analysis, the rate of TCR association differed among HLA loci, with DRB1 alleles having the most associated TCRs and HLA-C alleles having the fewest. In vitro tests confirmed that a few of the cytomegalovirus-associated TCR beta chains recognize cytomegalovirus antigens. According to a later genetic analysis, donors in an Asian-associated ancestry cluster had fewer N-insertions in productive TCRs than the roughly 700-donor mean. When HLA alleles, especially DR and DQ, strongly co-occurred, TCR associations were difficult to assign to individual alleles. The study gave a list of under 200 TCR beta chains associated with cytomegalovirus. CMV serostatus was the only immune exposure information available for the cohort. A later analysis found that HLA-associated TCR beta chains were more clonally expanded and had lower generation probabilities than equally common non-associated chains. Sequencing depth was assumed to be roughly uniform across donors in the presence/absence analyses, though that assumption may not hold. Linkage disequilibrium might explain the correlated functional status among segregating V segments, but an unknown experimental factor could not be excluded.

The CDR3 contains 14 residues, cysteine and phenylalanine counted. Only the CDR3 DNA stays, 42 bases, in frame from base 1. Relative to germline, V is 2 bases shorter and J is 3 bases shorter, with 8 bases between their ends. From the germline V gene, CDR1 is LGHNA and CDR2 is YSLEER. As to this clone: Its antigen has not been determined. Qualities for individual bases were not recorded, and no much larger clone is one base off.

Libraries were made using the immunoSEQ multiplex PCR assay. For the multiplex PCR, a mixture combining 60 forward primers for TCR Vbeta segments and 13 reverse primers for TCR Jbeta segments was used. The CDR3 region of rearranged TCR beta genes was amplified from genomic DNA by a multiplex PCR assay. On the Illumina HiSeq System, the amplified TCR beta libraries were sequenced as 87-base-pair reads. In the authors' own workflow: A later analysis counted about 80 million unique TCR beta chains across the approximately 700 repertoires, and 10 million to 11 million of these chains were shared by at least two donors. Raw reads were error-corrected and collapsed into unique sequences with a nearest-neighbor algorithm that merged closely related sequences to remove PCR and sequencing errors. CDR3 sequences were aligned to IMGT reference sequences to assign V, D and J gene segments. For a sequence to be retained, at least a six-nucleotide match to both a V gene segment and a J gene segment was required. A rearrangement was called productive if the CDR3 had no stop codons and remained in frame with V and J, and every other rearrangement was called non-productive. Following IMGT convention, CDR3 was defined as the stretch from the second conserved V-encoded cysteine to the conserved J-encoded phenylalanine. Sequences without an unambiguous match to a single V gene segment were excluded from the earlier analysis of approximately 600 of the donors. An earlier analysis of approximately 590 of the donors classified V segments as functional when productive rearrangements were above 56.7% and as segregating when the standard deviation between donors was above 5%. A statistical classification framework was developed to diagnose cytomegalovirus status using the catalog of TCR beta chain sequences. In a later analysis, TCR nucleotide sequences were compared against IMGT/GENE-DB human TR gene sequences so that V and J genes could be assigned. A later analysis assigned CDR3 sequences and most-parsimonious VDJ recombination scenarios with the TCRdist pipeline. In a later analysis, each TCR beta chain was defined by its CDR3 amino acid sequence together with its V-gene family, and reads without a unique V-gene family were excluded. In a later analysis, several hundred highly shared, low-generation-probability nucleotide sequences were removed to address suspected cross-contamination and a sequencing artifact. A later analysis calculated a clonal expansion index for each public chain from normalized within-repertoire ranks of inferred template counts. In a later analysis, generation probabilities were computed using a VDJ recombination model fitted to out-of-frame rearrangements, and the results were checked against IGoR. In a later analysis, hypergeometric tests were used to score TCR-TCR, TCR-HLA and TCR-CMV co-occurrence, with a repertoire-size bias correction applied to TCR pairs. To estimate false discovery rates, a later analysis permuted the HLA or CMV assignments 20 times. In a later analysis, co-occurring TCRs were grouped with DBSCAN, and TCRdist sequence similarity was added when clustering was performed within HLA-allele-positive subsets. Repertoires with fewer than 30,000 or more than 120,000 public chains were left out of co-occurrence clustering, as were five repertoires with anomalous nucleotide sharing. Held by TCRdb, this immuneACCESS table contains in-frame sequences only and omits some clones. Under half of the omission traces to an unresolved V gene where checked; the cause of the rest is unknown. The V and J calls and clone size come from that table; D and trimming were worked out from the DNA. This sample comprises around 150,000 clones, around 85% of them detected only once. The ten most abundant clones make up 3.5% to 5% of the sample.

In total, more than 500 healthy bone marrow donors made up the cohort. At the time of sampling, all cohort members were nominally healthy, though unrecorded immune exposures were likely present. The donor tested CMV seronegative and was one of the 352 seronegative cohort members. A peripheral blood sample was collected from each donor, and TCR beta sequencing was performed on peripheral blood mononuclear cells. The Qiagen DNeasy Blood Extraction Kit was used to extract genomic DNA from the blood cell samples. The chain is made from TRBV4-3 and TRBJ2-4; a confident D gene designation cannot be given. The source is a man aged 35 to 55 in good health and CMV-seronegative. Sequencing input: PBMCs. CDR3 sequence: CASSQTVDKNIQYF. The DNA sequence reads TGCGCCAGCAGCCAAACAGTAGACAAAAACATTCAGTACTTC.